The T cell receptor (beta chain) under discussion was sequenced for a study of spatial heterogeneity in lung cancer. About the research overall: Detected sequences consistently included more beta-chain ones than alpha-chain ones.

The trim removed 6 bases at V and 0 bases at J, leaving 3 bases unmatched. This CDR3 spans 15 amino acids. The germline V gene has CDR1 SNHLY and CDR2 FYNNEI. Stated time point: sample taken at primary tumor resection. TCRs were sequenced from unsorted whole RNA of tumor, nontumor lung or PBMC. TCRdb re-called the 5' RACE reads with MiXCR, one entry per CDR3 protein. This sample yields 20,000 to 25,000 distinct CDR3 sequences, of which around 3.2% are seen a single time; around 26% belongs to the top ten. The sequencing used PBMCs, collected at surgery. This clonotype was obtained from a female donor with early-stage non-small cell lung cancer. The chain employs TRBV2 and TRBJ2-3; 10 bases are shared with TRBD1. The CDR3 bases are TGTGCCAGCAGGGGGACAGGGGCTAGCACAGATACGCAGTATTTT. This sequence encodes CASRGTGASTDTQYF.